Listed below are T cell receptor beta chains from one sample, sequenced in a study of T cell responses to AZD1222 COVID-19 vaccine. Clones were sequenced by immunoSEQ multiplex PCR, and TCRdb holds only the in-frame ones, with some missing. Among tens of thousands of clones, roughly nine tenths were seen once, and the ten largest hold approximately 31%. Sequences were derived from peripheral blood, sampled on day 0 of AZD1222 vaccination. These receptors were collected from an adult in good health. Both conserved end residues are part of each CDR3. D genes are given only for firm matches. Expanded clones are given a class, and other clones once, few, many or no size at all.

j_gene | v_gene | d_gene | abundance | CDR3nt | CDR3aa
TRBJ2-7 | TRBV28 | . | . | TGTGCCAGTTCAATGGTCGGAAGATCCTACGAGCAGTACTTC | CASSMVGRSYEQYF
TRBJ2-2 | TRBV9 | TRBD2 | . | TGTGCCAGCAGCGTAGGCCCTAGCGGGGTTACCGGGGAGCTGTTTTTT | CASSVGPSGVTGELFF
TRBJ2-5 | TRBV18 | . | . | TGTGCCAGCTCACCAGTCCGACAGGCGTACCAAGAGACCCAGTACTTC | CASSPVRQAYQETQYF
TRBJ1-2 | TRBV5-1 | TRBD1 | . | TGCGCCAGCAGCGGAGGACAGGGAAGCTATGGCTACACCTTC | CASSGGQGSYGYTF
TRBJ2-3 | TRBV19 | . | . | TGTGCCAGTAGTATTTTGGGGGATTCCTCAATCACAGATACGCAGTATTTT | CASSILGDSSITDTQYF
TRBJ2-3 | TRBV10-3 | . | . | TGTGCCATCAGTGAGTCCGGTGACGGCCCCGGACTTTGGACAGATACGCAGTATTTT | CAISESGDGPGLWTDTQYF
TRBJ1-2 | TRBV7-2 | . | . | TGTGCCAGCAGCTTAGGTCAGGGAGTCTATGGCTACACCTTC | CASSLGQGVYGYTF
TRBJ2-3 | TRBV5-1 | TRBD1 | . | TGCGCCAGCAGCTGGACCTCGACAGGGGACCTCACAGATACGCAGTATTTT | CASSWTSTGDLTDTQYF
TRBJ2-3 | TRBV20-1 | TRBD2 | . | TGCAGTGCTAGTAAGGGACTAGATACAGATACGCAGTATTTT | CSASKGLDTDTQYF
TRBJ1-2 | TRBV5-4 | . | few | TGTGCCAGCAGCTTGGAGACAGCCCGCAGAAGTGTTCACTATGGCTACACCTTC | CASSLETARRSVHYGYTF
TRBJ2-3 | TRBV5-5 | . | . | TGTGCCAGCAGCTTGGGGGTAGGGGATACGCAGTATTTT | CASSLGVGDTQYF
TRBJ1-6 | TRBV9 | . | medium-sized | TGTGCCAGCAGCGGATCTAATTCACCCCTCCACTTT | CASSGSNSPLHF
TRBJ2-5 | TRBV27 | . | . | TGTGCCAGCAGTTCTACCTCAGGGGAGGAGACCCAGTACTTC | CASSSTSGEETQYF
TRBJ1-5 | TRBV6-5 | . | . | TGTGCCAGCAGTTACTCGAGGGAGCAGCCCCAGCATTTT | CASSYSREQPQHF
TRBJ2-1 | TRBV4-1 | . | . | TGCGCCAGCAGCCAAGCCAATCTAGGGGGGCTATCCTACAATGAGCAGTTCTTC | CASSQANLGGLSYNEQFF
TRBJ1-2 | TRBV28 | . | . | TGTGCCAGCAGTTCACCCTTCGGATCGGGGGCGCAGGGCTACACCTTC | CASSSPFGSGAQGYTF
TRBJ2-7 | TRBV29-1 | TRBD1 | few | TGCAGCGCCGACAGGGACGGCGAGCAGTACTTC | CSADRDGEQYF
TRBJ2-1 | TRBV5-4 | . | . | TGTGCCAGCAGCTTGGATAGCTCTAGTCCCTACAATGAGCAGTTCTTC | CASSLDSSSPYNEQFF
TRBJ2-7 | TRBV5-1 | TRBD2 | . | TGCGCCAGCAGCGGGACTAGCGGGAGCTACGAGCAGTACTTC | CASSGTSGSYEQYF
TRBJ1-2 | TRBV28 | TRBD1 | once | TGTGCCAGCGGAGACAGGGGTCTTTACTATGGCTACACCTTC | CASGDRGLYYGYTF
TRBJ1-1 | TRBV5-1 | TRBD1 | once | TGCGCCAGCAGCGGGACAGGGGATAACACTGAAGCTTTCTTT | CASSGTGDNTEAFF
TRBJ1-4 | TRBV7-9 | . | . | TGTGCCAGCAGCTTTGCAGGGGCCGTCACTAATGAAAAACTGTTTTTT | CASSFAGAVTNEKLFF
TRBJ2-7 | TRBV1 | . | . | TGCACCAGCAGCCAAGACAGAACCTACGAGCAGTACTTC | CTSSQDRTYEQYF
TRBJ2-7 | TRBV10-3 | TRBD1 | once | TGTGCCGCGTTACAGGGGGCCGAGCAGTACTTC | CAALQGAEQYF
TRBJ2-1 | TRBV6-6 | . | . | TGTGCCAGCAGTTACCCCCTCGCCGAGCCCGAGCAGTTCTTC | CASSYPLAEPEQFF
TRBJ2-1 | TRBV3-1/TRBV3-2 | TRBD2 | . | TGTGCCAGCAGCCAAGTTTTCTCGGGAGGGAATTCTAATGAGCAGTTCTTC | CASSQVFSGGNSNEQFF
TRBJ2-3 | TRBV6-4 | . | . | TGTGCCAGCAGTGCCGTAGGCGCCCGCCCAGATACGCAGTATTTT | CASSAVGARPDTQYF
TRBJ1-5 | TRBV6-2/TRBV6-3 | TRBD1 | few | TGTGCCAGCAGCTCCACAGGGGGGGATCAGCCCCAGCATTTT | CASSSTGGDQPQHF
TRBJ1-5 | TRBV2 | TRBD1 | . | TGTGCCAGCAGCCGGGAGGACAGGGGGTTTCAGCCCCAGCATTTT | CASSREDRGFQPQHF
TRBJ1-1 | TRBV6-1 | . | . | TGTGCCAGCAGTGAATCTAACGGACCTGAAGCTTTCTTT | CASSESNGPEAFF
TRBJ2-3 | TRBV15 | TRBD1 | . | TGTGCCACCAGCAGAGCAAACAGGGGGGTCGTGACAGATACGCAGTATTTT | CATSRANRGVVTDTQYF
TRBJ1-4 | TRBV12-2 | . | . | TGTGCAAGTCGATCGCTTGTTAATGAAAAACTGTTTTTT | CASRSLVNEKLFF
TRBJ1-1 | TRBV28 | . | . | TGTGCCAGCCCCCCCCGGGGATTTACGAACACTGAAGCTTTCTTT | CASPPRGFTNTEAFF
TRBJ2-7 | TRBV27 | . | few | TGTGCCAGCAGTTTATCCTATCCCTTGATATACGAGCAGTACTTC | CASSLSYPLIYEQYF
TRBJ1-1 | TRBV29-1 | TRBD1 | . | TGCAGCGCCCGGACAGGTCCCACTGAAGCTTTCTTT | CSARTGPTEAFF
TRBJ1-1 | TRBV19 | . | . | TGTGCCAGTAGTATTTGGGACCAGGGAAGTGAAGCTTTCTTT | CASSIWDQGSEAFF
TRBJ2-1 | TRBV6-1 | . | few | TGTGCCAGCAGTGAAGCCAACCACAATGAGCAGTTCTTC | CASSEANHNEQFF
TRBJ1-1 | TRBV5-1 | . | . | TGCGCCAGCAGCTTGAATCGGGGGAAGAACACTGAAGCTTTCTTT | CASSLNRGKNTEAFF
TRBJ2-1 | TRBV24-1 | . | . | TGTGCCACCAGTCTCGCGTACAATGAGCAGTTCTTC | CATSLAYNEQFF
TRBJ1-1 | TRBV11-2 | . | . | TGTGCCAGCAGCCTGATCCGGGGCACTGAAGCTTTCTTT | CASSLIRGTEAFF
TRBJ2-1 | TRBV25-1 | TRBD1 | . | TGTGCCAGCAGTCACACCCTGACAGGGGAGTCCTACAATGAGCAGTTCTTC | CASSHTLTGESYNEQFF
TRBJ2-1 | TRBV19 | TRBD2 | once | TGTGCCAGTAGTATAGGGCTAGCGGGAGCGTTCTATGAGCAGTTCTTC | CASSIGLAGAFYEQFF
TRBJ1-1 | TRBV7-9 | TRBD1 | . | TGTGCCAGCAGCACACAGGGGCAAGGGAACACTGAAGCTTTCTTT | CASSTQGQGNTEAFF
TRBJ2-5 | TRBV14 | TRBD1 | . | TGTGCCAGCAGCCGACGACAGGGGGTACAAGAGACCCAGTACTTC | CASSRRQGVQETQYF
TRBJ2-4 | TRBV5-4 | . | once | TGTGCCAGCAGCTCCAGTGATAACAGGAAGGCCTTC | CASSSSDNRKAF